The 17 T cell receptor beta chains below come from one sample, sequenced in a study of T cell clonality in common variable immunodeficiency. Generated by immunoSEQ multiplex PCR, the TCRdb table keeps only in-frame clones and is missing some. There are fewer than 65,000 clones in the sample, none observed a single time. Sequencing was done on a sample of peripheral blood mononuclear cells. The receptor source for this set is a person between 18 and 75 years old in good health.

The CDR3 bases that were read are TGTGCCAGCAGTGAAGAGAGTCTAGACGTAGGCTACGAC. Translating gives CASSEESLDVGYD. The CDR3 as a whole reads CASSEESLDVGYDYTF. The chain uses TRBV2 and TRBJ1-2; the D is unclear. Read sequence stops 3 residues before the CDR3 end, and the germline J gene provides the missing end. Germline V gene lookup returns CDR1 SNHLY and CDR2 FYNNEI. The CDR3 sequence is 16 residues long.

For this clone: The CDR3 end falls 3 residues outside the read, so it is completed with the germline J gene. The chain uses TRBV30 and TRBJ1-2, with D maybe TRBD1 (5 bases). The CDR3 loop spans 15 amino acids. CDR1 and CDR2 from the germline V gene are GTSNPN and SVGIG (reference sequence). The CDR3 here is CAWSVSGTSTDTYTF. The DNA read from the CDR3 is TGTGCCTGGAGTGTGAGCGGGACTAGCACAGATACC.

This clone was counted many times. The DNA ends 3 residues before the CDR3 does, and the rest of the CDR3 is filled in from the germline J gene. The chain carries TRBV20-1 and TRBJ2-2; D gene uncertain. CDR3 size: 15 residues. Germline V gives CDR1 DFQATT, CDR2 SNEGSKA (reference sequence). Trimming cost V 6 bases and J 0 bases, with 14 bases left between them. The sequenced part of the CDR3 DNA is TGCAGTGCGTCCAGGTCCCTTTCGAACACCGGGGAG. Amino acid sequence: CSASRSLSNTGE. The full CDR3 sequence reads CSASRSLSNTGELFF.

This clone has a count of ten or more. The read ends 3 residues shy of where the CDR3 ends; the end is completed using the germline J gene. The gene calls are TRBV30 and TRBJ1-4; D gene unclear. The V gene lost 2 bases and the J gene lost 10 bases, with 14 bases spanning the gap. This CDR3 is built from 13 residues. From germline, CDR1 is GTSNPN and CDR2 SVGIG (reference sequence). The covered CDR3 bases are TGTGCCTGGAGTCTCGACGGACGGGGAAAA. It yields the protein CAWSLDGRGK. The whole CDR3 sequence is CAWSLDGRGKLFF.

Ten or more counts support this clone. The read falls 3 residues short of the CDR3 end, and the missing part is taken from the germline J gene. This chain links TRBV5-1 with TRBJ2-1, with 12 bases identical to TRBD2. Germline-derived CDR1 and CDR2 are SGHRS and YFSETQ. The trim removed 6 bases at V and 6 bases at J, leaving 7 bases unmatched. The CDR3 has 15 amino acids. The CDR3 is CASTFLAGGPNEQFF. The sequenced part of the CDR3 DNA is TGCGCCAGCACCTTTCTAGCGGGAGGGCCCAATGAG.

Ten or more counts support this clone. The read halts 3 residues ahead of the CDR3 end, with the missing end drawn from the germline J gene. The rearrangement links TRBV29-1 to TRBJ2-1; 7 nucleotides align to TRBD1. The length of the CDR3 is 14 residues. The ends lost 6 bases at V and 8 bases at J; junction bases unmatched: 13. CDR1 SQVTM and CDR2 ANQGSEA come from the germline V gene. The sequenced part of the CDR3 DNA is TGCAGCGTGGAGATACAGGGGTTGGGCTATGAG. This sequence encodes CSVEIQGLGYE. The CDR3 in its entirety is CSVEIQGLGYEQFF.

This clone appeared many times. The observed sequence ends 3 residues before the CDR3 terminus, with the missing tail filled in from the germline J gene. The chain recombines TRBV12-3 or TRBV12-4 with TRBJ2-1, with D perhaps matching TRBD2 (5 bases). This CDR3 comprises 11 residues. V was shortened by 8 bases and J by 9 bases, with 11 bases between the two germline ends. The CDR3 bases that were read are TGTGCCAGCCTCGCAGCGGCTGAG. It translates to CASLAAAE. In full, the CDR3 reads CASLAAAEQFF.

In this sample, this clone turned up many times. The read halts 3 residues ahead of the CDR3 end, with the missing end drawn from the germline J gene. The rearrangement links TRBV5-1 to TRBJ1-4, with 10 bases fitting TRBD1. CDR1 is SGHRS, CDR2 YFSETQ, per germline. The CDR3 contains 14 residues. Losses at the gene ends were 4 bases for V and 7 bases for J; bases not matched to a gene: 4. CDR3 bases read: TGCGCCAGCAGCCTACGGGACAGGGGTGAAAAA. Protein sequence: CASSLRDRGEK. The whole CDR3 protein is CASSLRDRGEKLFF.

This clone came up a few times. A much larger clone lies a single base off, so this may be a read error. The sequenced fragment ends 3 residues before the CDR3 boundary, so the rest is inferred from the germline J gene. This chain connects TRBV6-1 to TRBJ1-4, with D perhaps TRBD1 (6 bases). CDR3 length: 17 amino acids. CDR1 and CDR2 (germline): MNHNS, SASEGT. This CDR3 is CASSEGRTVSGANVLFF. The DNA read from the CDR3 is TGTGCCAGCAGTGAAGGCCGGACAGTGTCTGGGGCCAACGTA.

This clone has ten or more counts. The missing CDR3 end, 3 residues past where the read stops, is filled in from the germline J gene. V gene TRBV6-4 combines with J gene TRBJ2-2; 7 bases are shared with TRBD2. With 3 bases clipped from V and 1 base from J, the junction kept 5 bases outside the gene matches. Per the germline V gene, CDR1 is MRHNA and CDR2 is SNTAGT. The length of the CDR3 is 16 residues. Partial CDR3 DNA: TGTGCCAGCAGTGAGGGGCTAGCGGAGAACACCGGGGAG. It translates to CASSEGLAENTGE. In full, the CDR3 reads CASSEGLAENTGELFF.

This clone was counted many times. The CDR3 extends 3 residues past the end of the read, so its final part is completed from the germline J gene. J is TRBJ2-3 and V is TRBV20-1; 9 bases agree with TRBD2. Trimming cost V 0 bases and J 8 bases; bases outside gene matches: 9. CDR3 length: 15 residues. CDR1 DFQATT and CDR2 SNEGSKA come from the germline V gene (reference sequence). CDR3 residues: CSARDQGGGAFTQYF. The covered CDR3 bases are TGCAGTGCTAGAGATCAGGGCGGGGGGGCTTTTACG.

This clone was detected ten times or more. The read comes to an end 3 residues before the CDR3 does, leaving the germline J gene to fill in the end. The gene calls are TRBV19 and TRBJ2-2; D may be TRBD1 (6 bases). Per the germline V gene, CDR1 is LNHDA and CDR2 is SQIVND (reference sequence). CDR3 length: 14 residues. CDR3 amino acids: CASSMGRGSEKLFF. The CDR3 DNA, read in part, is TGTGCCAGTAGTATGGGCAGGGGAAGTGAAAAG.

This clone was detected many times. The sequenced part of the CDR3 DNA is TGTGCCAGTAGTATAGGTCCGGCTAACTATGGC. Its protein is CASSIGPANYG. The whole CDR3 reads CASSIGPANYGYTF. This sequence joins TRBV19 and TRBJ1-2; the D is unclear. The read ends 3 residues shy of where the CDR3 ends; the end is completed using the germline J gene. V gave up 1 base and J gave up 0 bases, with 6 bases separating them. CDR1 is LNHDA and CDR2 is SQIVND in the germline V gene (reference sequence). There are 14 residues in the CDR3.

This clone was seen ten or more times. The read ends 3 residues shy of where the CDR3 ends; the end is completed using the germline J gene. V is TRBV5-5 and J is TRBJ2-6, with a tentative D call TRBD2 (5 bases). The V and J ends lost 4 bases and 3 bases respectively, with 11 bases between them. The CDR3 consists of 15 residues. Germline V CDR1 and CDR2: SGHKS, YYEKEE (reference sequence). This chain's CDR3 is CASSRGFGGANVLTF. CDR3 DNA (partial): TGTGCCAGCAGCCGGGGTTTCGGTGGGGCCAACGTC.

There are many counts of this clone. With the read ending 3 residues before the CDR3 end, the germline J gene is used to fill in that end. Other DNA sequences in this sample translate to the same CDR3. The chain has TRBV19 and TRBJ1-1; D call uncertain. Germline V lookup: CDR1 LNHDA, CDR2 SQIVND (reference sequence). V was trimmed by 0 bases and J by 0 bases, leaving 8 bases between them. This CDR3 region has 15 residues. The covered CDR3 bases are TGTGCCAGTAGTATAGATAGCAGTATGAACACTGAA. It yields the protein CASSIDSSMNTE. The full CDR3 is CASSIDSSMNTEAFF. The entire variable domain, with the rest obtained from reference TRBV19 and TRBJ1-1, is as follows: DGGITQSPKYLFRKEGQNVTLSCEQNLNHDAMYWYRQDPGQGLRLIYYSQIVNDFQKGDIAEGYSVSREKKESFPLTVTSAQKNPTAFYLCASSIDSSMNTEAFFGQGTRLTVV.

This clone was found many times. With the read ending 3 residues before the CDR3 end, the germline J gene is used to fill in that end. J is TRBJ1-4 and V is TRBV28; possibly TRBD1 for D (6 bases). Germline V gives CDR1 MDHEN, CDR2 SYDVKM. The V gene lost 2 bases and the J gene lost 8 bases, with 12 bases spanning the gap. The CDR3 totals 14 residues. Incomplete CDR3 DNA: TGTGCCAGCAGTTTACGAGGGGGGGAAGAAAAA. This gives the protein CASSLRGGEEK. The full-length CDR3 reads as CASSLRGGEEKLFF.

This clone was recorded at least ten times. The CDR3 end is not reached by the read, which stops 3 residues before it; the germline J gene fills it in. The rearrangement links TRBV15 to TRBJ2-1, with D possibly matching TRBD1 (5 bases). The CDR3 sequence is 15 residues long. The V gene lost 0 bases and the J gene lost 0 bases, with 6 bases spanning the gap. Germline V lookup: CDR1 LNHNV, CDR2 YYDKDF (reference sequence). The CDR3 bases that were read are TGTGCCACCAGCAGAGATGGACACTCCTACAATGAG. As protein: CATSRDGHSYNE. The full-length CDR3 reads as CATSRDGHSYNEQFF.